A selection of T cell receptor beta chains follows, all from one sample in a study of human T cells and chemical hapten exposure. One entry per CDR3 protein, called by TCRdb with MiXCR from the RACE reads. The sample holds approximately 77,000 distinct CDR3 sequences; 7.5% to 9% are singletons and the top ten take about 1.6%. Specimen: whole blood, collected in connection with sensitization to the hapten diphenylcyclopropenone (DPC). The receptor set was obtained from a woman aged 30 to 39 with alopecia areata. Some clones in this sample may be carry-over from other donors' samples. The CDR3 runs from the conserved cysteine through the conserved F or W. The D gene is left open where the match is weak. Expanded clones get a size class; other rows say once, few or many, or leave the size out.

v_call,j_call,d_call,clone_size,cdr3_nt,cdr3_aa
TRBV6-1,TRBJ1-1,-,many,TGTGCCAGCAGTGATGGGGAGAACACTGAAGCTTTCTTT,CASSDGENTEAFF
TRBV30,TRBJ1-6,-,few,TGTGCCTGGAGTGGACAGAGTTTTTCTAATTCACCCCTCCACTTT,CAWSGQSFSNSPLHF
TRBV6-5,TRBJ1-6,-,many,TGTGCCAGCAGTTACGTCGGACAGACGGCTTCACCCCTCCACTTT,CASSYVGQTASPLHF
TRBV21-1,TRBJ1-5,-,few,TGTGCCAGCAGCAAAGAGGGGGACGGAGCCGATCAGCCCCAGCATTTT,CASSKEGDGADQPQHF
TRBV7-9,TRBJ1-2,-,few,TGTGCCAGCAGCTTAATGCAGGGCCCCTATGGCTACACCTTC,CASSLMQGPYGYTF
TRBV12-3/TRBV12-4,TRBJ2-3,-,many,TGTGCCAGCATAGTCCGGCCCACAGATACGCAGTATTTT,CASIVRPTDTQYF
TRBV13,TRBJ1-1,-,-,TGTGCCAGCAGCTTTCGCCTGAACACTGAAGCTTTCTTT,CASSFRLNTEAFF
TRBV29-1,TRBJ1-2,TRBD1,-,TGCAGCGTCGTTACAGGGGGCGCTTCTCATGGCTACACCTTC,CSVVTGGASHGYTF
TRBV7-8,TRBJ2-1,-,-,TGTGCCAGCAGCTTAGCTCAAGCCGTAGCTGAGCAGTTCTTC,CASSLAQAVAEQFF
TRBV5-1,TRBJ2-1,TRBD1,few,TGCGCCAGCAGCTTGGGGACAGGGAGAGGGAATGAGCAGTTCTTC,CASSLGTGRGNEQFF
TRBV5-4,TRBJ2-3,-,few,TGTGCCAGCAGCTACCTAAGCACAGATACGCAGTATTTT,CASSYLSTDTQYF
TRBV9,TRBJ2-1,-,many,TGTGCCAGCAGCCCACCGACGGGGGCCGCCTACAATGAGCAGTTCTTC,CASSPPTGAAYNEQFF
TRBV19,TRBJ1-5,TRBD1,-,TGTGCCAGTACTGTGGGACAGGGGGATCAGCCCCAGCATTTT,CASTVGQGDQPQHF